Detailed here is one T cell receptor (beta chain). The sample comes from a study of blood T cell repertoires in COVID-19. Method: immunoSEQ multiplex PCR; TCRdb's copy keeps in-frame clones and lacks some. The data hold some 320,000 clones, with approximately 91% observed a single time. The CDR3 is 14 residues long. Germline V gives CDR1 SNHLY, CDR2 FYNNEI. Deletions cut 3 bases from V and 6 bases from J, with 13 bases between. The clonotype originates from a man aged 55 to 69 who had recovered from COVID-19. V and J are TRBV2 and TRBJ2-3; a possible D gene is TRBD2 (5 bases). The sample consisted of PBMCs or T cells enriched from blood (not recorded which). The DNA for the CDR3 is TGTGCCAGCAGTGATCGTGGGAGTTCTGATACGCAGTATTTT. Amino acid sequence: CASSDRGSSDTQYF.